These 25 T cell receptor beta chains were sequenced from one sample in a study of long-term antiretroviral therapy in people with HIV. The authors ran the immunoSEQ assay, v3.0, at survey level. This table comes from immunoSEQ multiplex PCR, and its TCRdb copy is limited to in-frame clones, with some not included. The sample lists over 25,000 clones, approximately 78% occurring once. Specimen: unsorted PBMCs, collected 3 years after starting antiretroviral therapy. The receptors come from a man aged 40-49 years with HIV.

This rearrangement joins TRBV7-2 to TRBJ1-2, with 9 bases aligning to TRBD1. Germline CDR1 is SGHTA and CDR2 is FQGNSA. The CDR3 spans 15 residues. J gave up 5 bases and V 4 bases, and 8 bases lay outside the gene matches. The CDR3 DNA reads as TGTGCCAGCAGCTATTTGGGGACAGGGTCTTATGGCTACACCTTC. As protein: CASSYLGTGSYGYTF.

V is TRBV6-5 and J is TRBJ2-7, with 10 bases matching TRBD2. The junction had 7 bases not matched to a gene; V was cut back by 7 bases and J by 4 bases. This CDR3 region has 14 residues. CDR1 is MNHEY, CDR2 SVGAGI, per germline. The CDR3 spells CASTQGLAFYEQYF. For the CDR3, the DNA is TGTGCCAGCACCCAGGGACTAGCGTTTTACGAGCAGTACTTC.

The chain carries TRBV15 and TRBJ2-2; possibly TRBD2 for D (6 bases). This CDR3 region has 18 residues. Trimming removed 5 bases from V and 2 bases from J, with 21 bases in between. The V gene's germline CDR1 is LNHNV and CDR2 YYDKDF (reference sequence). The CDR3 coding sequence is TGTGCCACCAGCCCCCCTGGGTCGCAGGGAGGAAACACCGGGGAGCTGTTTTTT. As protein: CATSPPGSQGGNTGELFF.

The chain carries TRBV6-4 and TRBJ2-2; D is ambiguous. The CDR3 covers 14 residues. From germline, CDR1 is MRHNA and CDR2 SNTAGT. With 2 bases removed from V and 4 bases from J, the gap between germline ends came to 8 bases. Here the CDR3 DNA reads TGTGCCAGCAGTGACGGGCACCTCACCGGGGAGCTGTTTTTT. Translating it yields CASSDGHLTGELFF.

The rearrangement uses TRBV7-9 and TRBJ1-1, with 9 bases that match TRBD1. Trimming at V came to 5 bases and at J to 5 bases, leaving 6 bases not matched to a gene. Looked up from germline, CDR1 is SEHNR and CDR2 is FQNEAQ (reference sequence). The CDR3 has 14 residues. The chain's CDR3 is CASSPGQGGTEAFF. Written as DNA, the CDR3 is TGTGCCAGCAGCCCGGGACAGGGAGGTACTGAAGCTTTCTTT.

A single count supports this clone. The J gene is TRBJ2-7, the V gene TRBV19, with D tentatively TRBD2 (6 bases). This CDR3 contains 15 residues. The germline V gene has CDR1 LNHDA and CDR2 SQIVND (reference sequence). Deletions cut 8 bases from V and 7 bases from J, with 24 bases between. CDR3 nucleotides: TGTGCCAGTTCCTGGGGGAGTAGCCCACGGGGGGAGCAGTACTTC. Translated: CASSWGSSPRGEQYF.

The CDR3 nucleotides are TGTGCCTGGATAAGCCCTAACTCCTACGAGCAGTACTTC. It is translated as CAWISPNSYEQYF. V gene TRBV30 combines with J gene TRBJ2-7; D not certain. Trimming shortened V by 4 bases and J by 0 bases, and 10 bases separated the two germline ends. CDR1 is GTSNPN, CDR2 SVGIG, per germline (reference sequence). This CDR3 has 13 amino acids. The full variable domain, completed using reference TRBV30 and TRBJ2-7, is SQTIHQWPATLVQPVGSPLSLECTVEGTSNPNLYWYRQAAGRGLQLLFYSVGIGQISSEVPQNLSASRPQDRQFILSSKKLLLSDSGFYLCAWISPNSYEQYFGPGTRLTVT.

This clone was seen more than once but under ten times. V usage is TRBV7-2 and J usage is TRBJ2-3; tentatively, D is TRBD2 (6 bases). The CDR3 covers 15 residues. Germline CDR1 is SGHTA and CDR2 is FQGNSA. Trimming stripped 2 bases from V and 4 bases from J, with 13 bases between. CDR3 nucleotides: TGTGCCAGCAGCTTAATGGCTAGCGATGCAGATACGCAGTATTTT. Translation: CASSLMASDADTQYF. Supplemented by reference TRBV7-2 and TRBJ2-3, the full variable domain reads GAGVSQSPSNKVTEKGKDVELRCDPISGHTALYWYRQSLGQGLEFLIYFQGNSAPDKSGLPSDRFSAERTGGSVSTLTIQRTQQEDSAVYLCASSLMASDADTQYFGPGTRLTVL.

About this clone itself: The identical CDR3 is also encoded by other nucleotide sequences in the sample. The rearrangement links TRBV4-1 to TRBJ2-2; D unclear. Germline V lookup: CDR1 MGHRA, CDR2 YSYEKL. V was pared by 1 base and J by 4 bases, with 1 base between. The CDR3 runs to 12 residues. The CDR3 DNA reads as TGCGCCAGCAGCCAAGGCACCGGGGAGCTGTTTTTT. Amino acid sequence: CASSQGTGELFF.

A single count supports this clone. V and J are TRBV25-1 and TRBJ2-1; D perhaps matches TRBD2 (6 bases). The CDR3 totals 13 residues. V was clipped by 3 bases and J by 7 bases, with 10 bases between them. Germline V gene data show CDR1 as MGHDK and CDR2 as SYGVNS. The CDR3 reads CASSDGGRNEQFF. The CDR3 DNA reads as TGTGCCAGCAGTGATGGGGGGAGGAATGAGCAGTTCTTC.

This clone was seen more than once but under ten times. The chain is built from TRBV7-3 and TRBJ2-1, with D possibly matching TRBD1 (6 bases). Germline V lookup: CDR1 SGHTA, CDR2 FQGTGA. V was clipped by 3 bases and J by 2 bases, with 11 bases between them. The CDR3 is made up of 15 amino acids. As DNA, the CDR3 is TGTGCCAGCAGCTTCCAGGGGAGCACCTACAATGAGCAGTTCTTC. Amino acid sequence: CASSFQGSTYNEQFF.

This clone was picked up one time. V and J are TRBV28 and TRBJ2-1; 12 nucleotides match TRBD2. Trimming removed 5 bases from V and 10 bases from J; junction bases left unmatched: 6. This CDR3 is 14 amino acids long. Per the germline V gene, CDR1 is MDHEN and CDR2 is SYDVKM. The CDR3 loop is CASSDGLAGWEQFF. CDR3 DNA: TGTGCCAGCAGTGACGGACTAGCGGGATGGGAGCAGTTCTTC.

The CDR3 coding sequence is TGTGCCAGCGGGACTAGCGGGCAAGAGACCCAGTACTTC. It specifies CASGTSGQETQYF. J is TRBJ2-5 and V is TRBV2, with 12 positions matching TRBD2. Germline V gene sequence: CDR1 SNHLY, CDR2 FYNNEI. The CDR3 has 13 amino acids. V lost 8 bases and J lost 2; bases outside the gene matches: 0.

The chain has TRBV5-4 and TRBJ1-1; 10 nucleotides match TRBD1. The germline V gene has CDR1 SGHNT and CDR2 YYREEE (reference sequence). The CDR3 totals 17 residues. The junction had 8 bases not matched to a gene; V was cut back by 0 bases and J by 3 bases. CDR3 nucleotide sequence: TGTGCCAGCAGCTTGGAGGACAGGGGGGGAATAGACACTGAAGCTTTCTTT. Translated: CASSLEDRGGIDTEAFF. Filled out from reference TRBV5-4 and TRBJ1-1, the complete variable domain reads ETGVTQSPTHLIKTRGQQVTLRCSSQSGHNTVSWYQQALGQGPQFIFQYYREEENGRGNFPPRFSGLQFPNYSSELNVNALELDDSALYLCASSLEDRGGIDTEAFFGQGTRLTVV.

The rearrangement joins TRBV6-1 to TRBJ2-7, with D perhaps being TRBD1 or TRBD2 (5 bases each). Germline loops: CDR1 MNHNS, CDR2 SASEGT. CDR3 length: 15 amino acids. Deletions cut 4 bases from V and 4 bases from J, with 17 bases between. This CDR3 reads CASSGPGAVLYEQYF. The DNA of the CDR3 is TGTGCCAGCAGTGGGCCCGGGGCCGTCCTTTACGAGCAGTACTTC.

The chain joins TRBV7-6 to TRBJ1-1, with D possibly being TRBD1 (6 bases). V lost 3 bases to trimming and J lost 6 bases, with 8 bases between them. The germline V gene has CDR1 SGHVS and CDR2 FNYEAQ. The CDR3 has 12 residues. CDR3 loop: CASSFEGAEAFF. The DNA for the CDR3 is TGTGCCAGCAGCTTTGAGGGGGCTGAAGCTTTCTTT.

The rearrangement joins TRBV5-4 to TRBJ1-1; TRBD1 agrees at 9 bases. V lost 5 bases and J lost 8; bases outside the gene matches: 4. The CDR3 covers 12 residues. Germline V CDR1 and CDR2: SGHNT, YYREEE (reference sequence). The CDR3 reads CASRPGTGEAFF. CDR3 DNA: TGTGCCAGCAGACCCGGGACAGGGGAAGCTTTCTTT.

Details on this clone: The same CDR3 also results from other DNA sequences found in this sample. For the CDR3, the DNA is TGTGCCAGCAGCTTAAGGGGGTCCTACAATGAGCAGTTCTTC. This sequence encodes CASSLRGSYNEQFF. The chain couples TRBV7-9 to TRBJ2-1, with a tentative D call TRBD1 (6 bases). V lost 2 bases, J lost 1 base, and 6 bases lay in between. CDR1 is SEHNR, CDR2 FQNEAQ, per germline (reference sequence). The CDR3 spans 14 residues.

This clone was seen a few times. The rearrangement uses TRBV7-9 and TRBJ2-1; 11 nucleotides line up with TRBD2. V was clipped by 8 bases and J by 8 bases; unmatched bases: 11. The CDR3 is 15 residues long. The germline V gene encodes CDR1 SEHNR and CDR2 FQNEAQ (reference sequence). The DNA for the CDR3 is TGTGCCAGCCCCTCACTAGCGGGAGCAATGGATGAGCAGTTCTTC. Its translation is CASPSLAGAMDEQFF.

V gene TRBV5-1 combines with J gene TRBJ2-7; the match to TRBD2 covers 8 bases. CDR1 SGHRS and CDR2 YFSETQ come from the germline V gene. This CDR3 region has 13 residues. V was clipped by 4 bases and J by 6 bases; unmatched bases: 6. This CDR3 reads CASSSGGIGEQYF. In DNA form, the CDR3 reads TGCGCCAGCAGCAGCGGGGGAATCGGCGAGCAGTACTTC.

V and J are TRBV7-2 and TRBJ2-7; TRBD2 aligns across 8 bases. The CDR3 is 14 residues long. The germline gives CDR1 SGHTA, CDR2 FQGNSA. V was pared by 7 bases and J by 0 bases, with 5 bases of the junction left unmatched. CDR3 nucleotide sequence: TGTGCCAGCAACCAGCGGGGGAGCTCCTACGAGCAGTACTTC. Its protein is CASNQRGSSYEQYF.

A single count supports this clone. The CDR3 here is CASSQDRDTEAFF. DNA of the CDR3: TGCGCCAGCAGTCAGGACCGGGACACTGAAGCTTTCTTT. V gene TRBV5-1 combines with J gene TRBJ1-1; D ambiguous. Germline lookup yields CDR1 SGHRS and CDR2 YFSETQ. V was cut by 5 bases and J by 3 bases, with 11 bases left in between. The CDR3 contains 13 residues.

The chain has TRBV10-3 and TRBJ2-7; TRBD2 matches at 10 bases. This CDR3 spans 15 amino acids. The germline V gene encodes CDR1 ENHRY and CDR2 SYGVKD. Losses at the gene ends were 2 bases for V and 2 bases for J; bases not matched to a gene: 3. In nucleotides, the CDR3 is TGTGCCATCAGTGAGGGACTAGCGGTTGCCTACGAGCAGTACTTC. This sequence encodes CAISEGLAVAYEQYF.

The chain couples TRBV4-2 to TRBJ2-7; weak D call: TRBD2 (6 bases). The CDR3 runs to 15 residues. CDR1 is LGHNA, CDR2 YNFKEQ, per germline. V lost 1 base and J lost 1, with 11 bases in between. The chain's CDR3 is CASSQGVSGSYEQYF. CDR3 sequence (DNA): TGTGCCAGCAGCCAAGGGGTTAGCGGTTCCTACGAGCAGTACTTC.

The chain has TRBV18 and TRBJ2-2; D unclear. The CDR3 length is 14 residues. Between the trimmed V and J ends, which lost 1 base and 2 bases, there was a span of 5 bases. Germline V gene lookup returns CDR1 KGHSH and CDR2 LQKENI. The CDR3 region has the DNA TGTGCCAGCTCACCACAACGAAACACCGGGGAGCTGTTTTTT. It specifies CASSPQRNTGELFF.